The sequence of this T cell receptor (beta chain) was determined in a study of prognosis after radiotherapy for stage I lung cancer. Study at large: Among the enrolled patients, some 15 had newly diagnosed primary stage I lung tumors, while about 5 had oligometastatic NSCLC following surgical resection of the primary tumor. Study results and caveats: Differences in TRBV and TRBJ gene usage were reportedly observed between patients with and without metastases.

Starting from genomic DNA, TCR beta CDR3 was amplified through two-round multiplex PCR. Specific primers for each TRBV and TRBJ gene were what first-round PCR used. TCRdb analysed the multiplex PCR reads with MiXCR anew, one entry per CDR3 protein. The repertoire holds around 30,000 distinct CDR3 sequences, with about 32% as singletons. The table lists this clonotype with many counts. Its specificity is unknown. The CDR3 covers 16 residues. V trimming: 7 bases; J trimming: 1 base; junction bases outside the gene matches: 11. CDR1 is SNHLY and CDR2 is FYNNEI in the germline V gene. The receptor comes from a donor at least 50 years old with non-small cell lung cancer. The source material was PBMCs, sampled before or after stereotactic body radiation therapy (not recorded which). This sequence joins TRBV2 and TRBJ1-2; the match to TRBD1 covers 8 bases. In DNA form, the CDR3 reads TGTGCCAGCACTCCGCAGGGGGCAGCCAATAACTATGGCTACACCTTC. Residues: CASTPQGAANNYGYTF.